Following are 7 T cell receptor beta chains from one sample sequenced in a study of blood T cells in healthy people across ages. A sample-barcoded 5' primer and a J-beta primer mix were used in a second PCR of roughly 7 to 11 cycles. TCRdb reanalysed the 5' RACE reads using MiXCR and keeps one entry per CDR3 protein. The profile shows about 690,000 distinct CDR3 sequences, approximately 40% of them singletons. What was sequenced was blood. These receptors originate from a man at least 80 years old in good health.

With regard to this clonotype: An end of the junction differs from the germline gene, which may be a read error. The rearrangement uses TRBV5-1 and TRBJ2-6; D assignment may be TRBD1 or TRBD2 (5 bases each). The length of the CDR3 is 16 residues. The germline V gene encodes CDR1 SGHRS and CDR2 YFSETQ. Here the CDR3 DNA reads TGCGCCAACAGCTCCGAGGGGCAATCTGGGGCCAACGTCCTGACTTTC. Its protein is CANSSEGQSGANVLTF.

This clonotype appeared a few times. The V call is TRBV6-5, the J call TRBJ2-5; D perhaps matches TRBD2 (7 bases). This CDR3 is 16 amino acids long. V dropped 0 bases and J dropped 5 bases, with 16 bases sitting between them. Germline CDR1 is MNHEY and CDR2 is SVGAGI. CDR3 nucleotides: TGTGCCAGCAGTTACTCCGGGGGCGGGGGATCCGAGACCCAGTACTTC. Amino acids: CASSYSGGGGSETQYF.

The chain is built from TRBV6-5 and TRBJ1-6; perhaps TRBD1 as D (6 bases). The CDR3 runs 15 residues. From germline, CDR1 is MNHEY and CDR2 SVGAGI. The V end was cut by 6 bases, the J end by 9 bases, with 18 bases between. CDR3 residues: CASRSTTGSSSPLHF. CDR3 in DNA: TGTGCCAGCAGATCTACGACAGGCTCAAGTTCACCCCTCCACTTT.

J is TRBJ1-5 and V is TRBV20-1; 12 bases match TRBD1. CDR3 size: 15 residues. The V gene's germline CDR1 is DFQATT and CDR2 SNEGSKA (reference sequence). The trim removed 3 bases at V and 6 bases at J, leaving 6 bases unmatched. The CDR3 DNA reads as TGCAGTGCTAGCCCGGGACAGGGGGCGGCTCAGCCCCAGCATTTT. Its translation: CSASPGQGAAQPQHF.

Points on this clonotype: A much bigger clone sits one base away, suggesting this may be a read error. This chain uses TRBV7-8 with TRBJ1-2; D not resolved. CDR1 and CDR2 (germline): SGHVS, FQNEAQ. This CDR3 contains 14 residues. The CDR3 spells CASSLGTDNYGHTF. CDR3 nucleotides: TGTGCCAGCAGCTTAGGCACAGATAACTATGGCCACACCTTC.

The chain has TRBV27 and TRBJ2-1, with D perhaps being TRBD1 or TRBD2 (5 bases each). Trimming removed 4 bases at V and 3 bases at J, with 22 bases between. Germline V lookup: CDR1 MNHEY, CDR2 SMNVEV (reference sequence). The CDR3 runs 18 residues. CDR3 DNA: TGTGCCAGCAGTTCGAGGTCCCTGGGGGTGGGGAGCTACAATGAGCAGTTCTTC. Translation gives CASSSRSLGVGSYNEQFF.

The chain links TRBV3-1 to TRBJ2-3, with 9 bases lining up with TRBD1. CDR1 and CDR2 from the germline V gene are LGHDT and YNNKEL (reference sequence). CDR3 length: 16 amino acids. The J segment lost 1 base and the V segment lost 0 bases, leaving 2 bases of the junction unmatched. The DNA for the CDR3 is TGTGCCAGCAGCCAAGAGTGGGACAGGGGCACAGATACGCAGTATTTT. Its protein is CASSQEWDRGTDTQYF.